Following are 20 T cell receptor beta chains from one sample sequenced in a study of shared clonotypes between healthy human individuals. The method was immunoSEQ multiplex PCR; TCRdb's version includes in-frame clones alone and lacks a portion of them. The table records about 870,000 clones, 92% of them present only once. Terminally differentiated effector memory CD45RA+ cells were left out of the naive CD8 fraction, which was CD45RO-negative and positively selected for CCR7. Sequencing used naive CD8+ T cells sorted from blood. These receptors all come from a man under 40 in good health.

The chain uses TRBV4-1 and TRBJ2-1, with D perhaps TRBD1 (5 bases). V shed 1 base and J shed 7 bases, with 23 bases lying between them. Germline CDR1 reads MGHRA; CDR2 reads YSYEKL. The CDR3 runs to 18 residues. In DNA, the CDR3 is TGCGCCAGCAGCCAAGCAGGGCCCGAGGCGCTCGTGATAAATGAGCAGTTCTTC. It codes for CASSQAGPEALVINEQFF.

This rearrangement joins TRBV29-1 to TRBJ2-1; D possibly uses TRBD1 or TRBD2 (5 bases each). V dropped 6 bases and J dropped 5 bases, with 17 bases sitting between them. The CDR3 loop spans 14 amino acids. Germline V gene sequence: CDR1 SQVTM, CDR2 ANQGSEA. The CDR3 is CSVPGSPRDNEQFF. The CDR3 DNA reads as TGCAGCGTCCCAGGGTCCCCGCGGGACAATGAGCAGTTCTTC.

The chain is built from TRBV6-6 and TRBJ2-3; the D is unclear. This CDR3 spans 12 amino acids. The V end was cut by 5 bases, the J end by 4 bases, with 7 bases between. From germline, CDR1 is MNHNY and CDR2 SVGAGI (reference sequence). DNA for the CDR3: TGTGCCAGCAGTCTCGGACCAGATACGCAGTATTTT. Protein sequence: CASSLGPDTQYF.

This chain uses TRBV27 with TRBJ2-1, with D perhaps matching TRBD2 (6 bases). Germline assignment: CDR1 MNHEY and CDR2 SMNVEV (reference sequence). The CDR3 length is 15 residues. Trimming took off 0 bases at V and 7 bases at J, with 13 bases between the two ends. CDR3 in amino acids: CASSLSGTLRNEQFF. The CDR3 DNA reads TGTGCCAGCAGTTTATCCGGGACTCTACGGAATGAGCAGTTCTTC.

The V and J genes are TRBV18 and TRBJ2-5; unclear D gene. The germline V gene has CDR1 KGHSH and CDR2 LQKENI. The CDR3 length is 17 residues. Deletions cut 2 bases from V and 2 bases from J, with 18 bases between. The CDR3 protein is CASSPGFGVNPQETQYF. The CDR3 DNA reads as TGTGCCAGCTCACCAGGGTTTGGGGTTAACCCGCAAGAGACCCAGTACTTC.

The rearrangement uses TRBV28 and TRBJ1-5, with a possible D match to TRBD1 (5 bases). Trimming took 3 bases from V and 8 from J, leaving 17 bases between them. CDR1 MDHEN and CDR2 SYDVKM come from the germline V gene. CDR3 size: 15 residues. CDR3 in amino acids: CASSLGRTAMEPQHF. The DNA of the CDR3 is TGTGCCAGCAGTTTGGGACGGACGGCAATGGAGCCCCAGCATTTT.

This chain joins TRBV9 and TRBJ2-1; TRBD2 matches at 13 bases. V trimming: 3 bases; J trimming: 3 bases; junction bases outside the gene matches: 6. Germline loops: CDR1 SGDLS, CDR2 YYNGEE. The CDR3 has 17 residues. The CDR3 DNA is TGTGCCAGCAGCGATAGGACTAGCGGGAGTAGCTACAATGAGCAGTTCTTC. Protein: CASSDRTSGSSYNEQFF.

The V gene is TRBV28, the J gene TRBJ2-7, with TRBD2 matching over 11 bases. CDR3 length: 15 amino acids. The J segment lost 0 bases and the V segment lost 4 bases, leaving 2 bases of the junction unmatched. Looked up from germline, CDR1 is MDHEN and CDR2 is SYDVKM. The CDR3 nucleotides read TGTGCCAGCAGTTCGGGACTAGCGGACTCCTACGAGCAGTACTTC. This gives the protein CASSSGLADSYEQYF.

The rearrangement links TRBV5-1 to TRBJ2-7; the match to TRBD1 covers 10 bases. Trimming cost V 5 bases and J 4 bases; bases outside gene matches: 6. The germline V gene encodes CDR1 SGHRS and CDR2 YFSETQ. The CDR3 length is 14 residues. In DNA, the CDR3 is TGCGCCAGCAGACCGGGGACAGGGGTGTACGAGCAGTACTTC. Its protein is CASRPGTGVYEQYF.

V usage is TRBV7-9 and J usage is TRBJ1-1, with D perhaps TRBD1 (6 bases). The V and J ends lost 5 bases and 8 bases respectively, with 12 bases between them. The CDR3 runs 12 residues. Germline CDR1 SEHNR, CDR2 FQNEAQ (reference sequence). This chain's CDR3 is CASSKDSTEAFF. The CDR3 region has the DNA TGTGCCAGCAGCAAGGACAGCACCGAAGCTTTCTTT.

V and J are TRBV27 and TRBJ2-3; D is undetermined. The CDR3 is 15 amino acids. CDR1 and CDR2 (germline): MNHEY, SMNVEV (reference sequence). V lost 1 base and J 2 bases, leaving 10 bases between the germline ends. CDR3 amino acids: CASSLFIGSTDTQYF. The CDR3 DNA is TGTGCCAGCAGTTTATTTATAGGGTCCACAGATACGCAGTATTTT.

The chain couples TRBV29-1 to TRBJ2-7; no firm D call. The CDR3 extends over 14 amino acids. CDR1 is SQVTM, CDR2 ANQGSEA, per germline. V was pared by 3 bases and J by 0 bases, with 12 bases between. The CDR3 DNA is TGCAGCGTTGACTCCGGAATCAGCTCCTACGAGCAGTACTTC. Protein product: CSVDSGISSYEQYF.

The chain recombines TRBV5-4 with TRBJ2-1, with a tentative D call TRBD2 (6 bases). V lost 4 bases, J lost 4 bases, and 15 bases lay in between. The CDR3 has 15 residues. Germline-derived CDR1 and CDR2 are SGHNT and YYREEE (reference sequence). CDR3 residues: CASSQILGGYNEQFF. Here the CDR3 DNA reads TGTGCCAGCAGCCAAATACTAGGAGGGTACAATGAGCAGTTCTTC.

The V call is TRBV7-3, the J call TRBJ2-1, with 11 bases identical to TRBD2. This CDR3 is built from 15 residues. The germline V gene encodes CDR1 SGHTA and CDR2 FQGTGA. Trimming at V came to 5 bases and at J to 5 bases, leaving 5 bases not matched to a gene. In DNA form, the CDR3 reads TGTGCCAGCAGCGCCGGGACTAGCGGCCACAATGAGCAGTTCTTC. Translating gives CASSAGTSGHNEQFF.

The chain employs TRBV28 and TRBJ2-1, with a weak D call TRBD2 (5 bases). This CDR3 spans 13 amino acids. Germline loops: CDR1 MDHEN, CDR2 SYDVKM. Trimming took 3 bases from V and 10 from J, leaving 13 bases between them. The CDR3 spells CASSFERPGEQFF. The CDR3 coding sequence is TGTGCCAGCAGTTTCGAGCGGCCGGGCGAGCAGTTCTTC.

This sequence joins TRBV2 and TRBJ1-3; no firm D call. V was trimmed by 2 bases and J by 0 bases, leaving 11 bases between them. Germline V gives CDR1 SNHLY, CDR2 FYNNEI. The length of the CDR3 is 16 residues. This CDR3 is CASSEWAPASGNTIYF. The CDR3 DNA reads as TGTGCCAGCAGTGAATGGGCCCCGGCCTCTGGAAACACCATATATTTT.

The chain couples TRBV7-8 to TRBJ2-7; D may match TRBD1 or TRBD2 (6 bases each). In germline, CDR1 is SGHVS, CDR2 FQNEAQ. The CDR3 is 17 residues long. The V and J ends lost 3 bases and 1 base respectively, with 19 bases between them. The CDR3 is CASSLGGGGLGSYEQYF. CDR3 sequence (DNA): TGTGCCAGCAGCTTGGGAGGAGGGGGGCTCGGTTCCTACGAGCAGTACTTC.

The sample holds one count of this clone. The V gene is TRBV29-1, the J gene TRBJ2-5; 11 nucleotides align to TRBD1. This CDR3 is 15 amino acids long. After removal of 3 bases from V and 2 bases from J, the junction contained 5 bases not matched to a gene. Germline V CDR1 and CDR2: SQVTM, ANQGSEA. In DNA form, the CDR3 reads TGCAGCGTTGATGACCGGGACAGGGGGCAAGAGACCCAGTACTTC. Residues: CSVDDRDRGQETQYF.

This rearrangement joins TRBV7-6 to TRBJ2-7; 10 nucleotides match TRBD1. The CDR3 spans 15 residues. Germline CDR1 SGHVS, CDR2 FNYEAQ. The junction had 9 bases not matched to a gene; V was cut back by 4 bases and J by 6 bases. The CDR3 coding sequence is TGTGCCAGCAGCTCCGCCGGGACAGGGGTCGGCGAGCAGTACTTC. This translates into CASSSAGTGVGEQYF.

The chain combines TRBV19 with TRBJ2-1; D is unresolved. The CDR3 is made up of 13 amino acids. The V gene's germline CDR1 is LNHDA and CDR2 SQIVND (reference sequence). V shed 11 bases and J shed 0 bases, with 11 bases lying between them. CDR3 DNA sequence: TGTGCCGCGGCCCCGAGCTCCTACAATGAGCAGTTCTTC. Protein: CAAAPSSYNEQFF.